Shown below are 30 T cell receptor beta chains from a single sample sequenced in a study of blood T cell repertoires in COVID-19. Using immunoSEQ multiplex PCR, the repertoire was profiled, and TCRdb retains in-frame clones only, with some absent. The sample contains approximately 74,000 clones, about 82% of which appear only once. The sample consisted of peripheral blood. The origin of the receptors is an elderly woman with active or convalescent COVID-19.

This sequence joins TRBV24-1 and TRBJ2-1; D is perhaps TRBD1 (7 bases). The V gene lost 3 bases and the J gene lost 3 bases, with 11 bases spanning the gap. CDR1 KGHDR and CDR2 SFDVKD come from the germline V gene. The CDR3 covers 15 residues. The CDR3 reads CATSDRGTDYNEQFF. As DNA, the CDR3 is TGTGCCACCAGTGATCGGGGGACAGACTACAATGAGCAGTTCTTC.

The chain links TRBV5-4 to TRBJ1-1; possibly TRBD1 for D (6 bases). This CDR3 spans 11 amino acids. Trimming took off 9 bases at V and 3 bases at J, with 9 bases between the two ends. Germline V lookup: CDR1 SGHNT, CDR2 YYREEE (reference sequence). In nucleotides, the CDR3 is TGTGCCATTCGACAGGACACTGAAGCTTTCTTT. Translation gives CAIRQDTEAFF.

The CDR3, as DNA: TGTGCCAGCACCCGTGGCGGAATGAACACTGAAGCTTTCTTT. It specifies CASTRGGMNTEAFF. This chain connects TRBV5-8 to TRBJ1-1; D is uncertain. The CDR3 totals 14 residues. Germline-derived CDR1 and CDR2 are SGHTS and YDEGEE. Trimming removed 6 bases at V and 0 bases at J, with 12 bases between.

The rearrangement uses TRBV9 and TRBJ2-3; D is perhaps TRBD1 (6 bases). The CDR3 has 15 amino acids. V was shortened by 6 bases and J by 3 bases, with 17 bases between the two germline ends. Germline V gene data show CDR1 as SGDLS and CDR2 as YYNGEE. In nucleotides, the CDR3 is TGTGCCAGCACCCAACAGGGATCTGGGACAGATACGCAGTATTTT. Amino acid sequence: CASTQQGSGTDTQYF.

This clone has just one count. The chain combines TRBV23-1 with TRBJ1-5; D possibly corresponds to TRBD1 (5 bases). TRBV23-1 has ORF status, its function being uncertain. The ends were cut back, 2 bases at V and 4 bases at J, with 15 bases in the middle. This CDR3 has 16 residues. The CDR3 DNA is TGCGCCAGCAGTCAAGAGAAGAGGCAGGGAAATCAGCCCCAGCATTTT. Protein: CASSQEKRQGNQPQHF.

This clone is classed as medium-sized. DNA for the CDR3: TGTGCCTGGGGGGCCGGACGGACTATGAACACTGAAGCTTTCTTT. Encoded protein: CAWGAGRTMNTEAFF. J is TRBJ1-1 and V is TRBV30; D is possibly TRBD1 (5 bases). The CDR3 runs to 15 residues. Trimming removed 5 bases from V and 0 bases from J, with 16 bases in between. Germline V gene data show CDR1 as GTSNPN and CDR2 as SVGIG (reference sequence).

This rearrangement joins TRBV28 to TRBJ2-5; possibly TRBD1 for D (6 bases). Per germline, CDR1 MDHEN and CDR2 SYDVKM. The CDR3 runs to 15 residues. V gave up 2 bases and J gave up 4 bases, with 14 bases separating them. The CDR3 sequence is CASSLAGVSGETQYF. The CDR3 DNA sequence: TGTGCCAGCAGTTTAGCAGGGGTGAGCGGAGAGACCCAGTACTTC.

This clone appeared once. The chain links TRBV28 to TRBJ1-3; 10 bases map to TRBD1. Trimming at V came to 7 bases and at J to 2 bases, leaving 8 bases not matched to a gene. CDR3 length: 16 amino acids. Germline V CDR1 and CDR2: MDHEN, SYDVKM. For the CDR3, the DNA is TGTGCCAGCAATTTCCGGGACAGGGGAACTGGAAACACCATATATTTT. Protein: CASNFRDRGTGNTIYF.

This clone was counted a single time. The CDR3 loop reads CASSYGTYTGELFF. The CDR3 region has the DNA TGTGCCAGCAGTTACGGGACTTACACCGGGGAGCTGTTTTTT. The chain links TRBV6-5 to TRBJ2-2; tentative D call: TRBD2 (6 bases). CDR1 and CDR2 from the germline V gene are MNHEY and SVGAGI. The CDR3 length is 14 residues. V shed 2 bases and J shed 3 bases, with 7 bases lying between them.

J is TRBJ1-6 and V is TRBV18; 9 bases fit TRBD1. Germline CDR1 KGHSH, CDR2 LQKENI. This CDR3 comprises 16 residues. Trimming removed 3 bases from V and 10 bases from J; junction bases left unmatched: 10. CDR3 DNA sequence: TGTGCCAGCTCACCCACGCTGGGACAGGGTCGCTCACCCCTCCACTTT. This translates into CASSPTLGQGRSPLHF.

The chain has TRBV6-2 or TRBV6-3 and TRBJ1-6; 7 positions agree with TRBD1. Trimming took 7 bases from V and 9 from J; bases not matched to a gene: 9. Germline assignment: CDR1 MNHEY and CDR2 SVGEGT. CDR3 length equals 14 residues. The CDR3 loop is CASTPRQGSSPLHF. CDR3 bases: TGTGCCAGCACCCCAAGACAGGGTTCTTCACCCCTCCACTTT.

This clone was counted once. This sequence joins TRBV20-1 and TRBJ2-2; TRBD2 aligns across 9 bases. Trimming took 3 bases from V and 4 from J; bases not matched to a gene: 6. Germline V lookup: CDR1 DFQATT, CDR2 SNEGSKA (reference sequence). This CDR3 has 15 residues. The CDR3 region is CSASPLAGFTGELFF. Written as DNA, the CDR3 is TGCAGTGCTAGTCCCCTAGCGGGGTTCACCGGGGAGCTGTTTTTT.

Here the CDR3 reads CAIRRTATSTSQYNEQFF. CDR3 in DNA: TGTGCCATCAGGCGCACCGCTACTAGCACTTCACAATACAATGAGCAGTTCTTC. The chain has TRBV10-3 and TRBJ2-1; TRBD2 is a possible D gene (6 bases). Trimming stripped 6 bases from V and 4 bases from J, with 25 bases between. Germline loops: CDR1 ENHRY, CDR2 SYGVKD. The CDR3 runs 18 residues.

CDR3 amino acids: CASGPPLPSGANVLTF. CDR3 DNA sequence: TGTGCTAGTGGTCCTCCACTACCGTCTGGGGCCAACGTCCTGACTTTC. The chain has TRBV12-5 and TRBJ2-6; no reliable D call. V lost 5 bases and J lost 1, with 12 bases in between. Germline V CDR1 and CDR2: LGHNT, FRNRAP. This CDR3 comprises 16 residues.

V gene TRBV7-3 combines with J gene TRBJ2-1; 13 nucleotides agree with TRBD2. The CDR3 extends over 15 amino acids. Germline V gene data show CDR1 as SGHTA and CDR2 as FQGTGA. V shed 5 bases, J shed 4 bases, and the junction held 2 bases outside the gene matches. CDR3 protein: CASSEGLAGYNEQFF. The CDR3 region has the DNA TGTGCCAGCAGCGAGGGACTAGCGGGGTACAATGAGCAGTTCTTC. The full variable domain, completed using reference TRBV7-3 and TRBJ2-1, is GAGVSQTPSNKVTEKGKYVELRCDPISGHTALYWYRQSLGQGPEFLIYFQGTGAADDSGLPNDRFFAVRPEGSVSTLKIQRTERGDSAVYLCASSEGLAGYNEQFFGPGTRLTVL.

This clone was counted once. In DNA, the CDR3 is TGTGCCAGCAGCGAAACAGGGGACGAGCAGTACTTC. Residues: CASSETGDEQYF. The chain has TRBV7-9 and TRBJ2-7; 7 positions match TRBD1. CDR3 size: 12 residues. V dropped 5 bases and J dropped 5; count of bases not matched to a gene: 3. Germline CDR1 is SEHNR and CDR2 is FQNEAQ (reference sequence). Full variable domain (remainder filled in from reference TRBV7-9 and TRBJ2-7): DTGVSQNPRHKITKRGQNVTFRCDPISEHNRLYWYRQTLGQGPEFLTYFQNEAQLEKSRLLSDRFSAERPKGSFSTLEIQRTEQGDSAMYLCASSETGDEQYFGPGTRLTVT.

V gene TRBV28 combines with J gene TRBJ2-2; D is perhaps TRBD2 (6 bases). The length of the CDR3 is 14 residues. CDR1 MDHEN and CDR2 SYDVKM come from the germline V gene. V lost 6 bases, J lost 6 bases, and 14 bases lay in between. Here the CDR3 reads CASSIHTSPGELFF. Here the CDR3 DNA reads TGTGCCAGCAGCATCCATACTAGCCCCGGGGAGCTGTTTTTT.

This chain links TRBV28 with TRBJ1-5; TRBD1 matches 8 bases. The CDR3 totals 16 residues. The germline V gene encodes CDR1 MDHEN and CDR2 SYDVKM. J lost 7 bases, V lost 1 base, and 9 bases had no gene match. CDR3 DNA sequence: TGTGCCAGCAGTTTATCCGGGCAGGGGGCGAAGCAGCCCCAGCATTTT. Translating gives CASSLSGQGAKQPQHF. Combining the CDR3 with reference TRBV28 and TRBJ1-5 gives the whole variable domain DVKVTQSSRYLVKRTGEKVFLECVQDMDHENMFWYRQDPGLGLRLIYFSYDVKMKEKGDIPEGYSVSREKKERFSLILESASTNQTSMYLCASSLSGQGAKQPQHFGDGTRLSIL.

V usage is TRBV2 and J usage is TRBJ2-7; possible D gene TRBD1, 6 bases. CDR3 length: 17 residues. Trimming took 2 bases from V and 0 from J, leaving 17 bases between them. Germline CDR1 reads SNHLY; CDR2 reads FYNNEI. The CDR3 is CASSEKFGLDSSYEQYF. CDR3 in DNA: TGTGCCAGCAGTGAAAAGTTCGGCCTGGACAGCTCCTACGAGCAGTACTTC.

This clone showed up just a few times. The rearrangement uses TRBV9 and TRBJ2-7; D remains unclear. Per the germline V gene, CDR1 is SGDLS and CDR2 is YYNGEE. Trimming took off 0 bases at V and 2 bases at J, with 12 bases between the two ends. The CDR3 totals 15 residues. CDR3 nucleotides: TGTGCCAGCAGCGTAGTTGGAGCCCCGACCTACGAGCAGTACTTC. This translates into CASSVVGAPTYEQYF.

The sample holds a few counts of this clone. The rearrangement uses TRBV4-2 and TRBJ1-1; the D gene is possibly TRBD1 (5 bases). Germline V gene lookup returns CDR1 LGHNA and CDR2 YNFKEQ. V lost 5 bases and J 1 base, leaving 11 bases between the germline ends. The CDR3 loop spans 14 amino acids. CDR3 coding DNA: TGTGCCAGCAGCTCACGACAGCAGAACACTGAAGCTTTCTTT. Encoded protein: CASSSRQQNTEAFF.

The chain joins TRBV30 to TRBJ1-1, with a possible D match to TRBD1 (5 bases). CDR1 GTSNPN and CDR2 SVGIG come from the germline V gene (reference sequence). The V and J ends lost 5 bases and 3 bases respectively, with 7 bases between them. This CDR3 spans 11 amino acids. The CDR3, as DNA: TGTGCCTGGGGGGGGGACACTGAAGCTTTCTTT. Translated: CAWGGDTEAFF.

This sequence joins TRBV13 and TRBJ2-3, with TRBD2 matching 15 bases. This CDR3 spans 18 amino acids. Germline V gene lookup returns CDR1 PRHDT and CDR2 FYEKMQ (reference sequence). With 5 bases clipped from V and 8 bases from J, the junction kept 14 bases outside the gene matches. The CDR3 reads CASSSSSGLAGGLGTQYF. CDR3 bases: TGTGCCAGCAGCAGCTCATCCGGACTAGCGGGGGGGCTGGGTACGCAGTATTTT.

The gene calls are TRBV18 and TRBJ2-1; tentatively, D is TRBD2 (5 bases). V lost 3 bases and J lost 5, with 17 bases in between. The length of the CDR3 is 16 residues. Looked up from germline, CDR1 is KGHSH and CDR2 is LQKENI. CDR3 DNA: TGTGCCAGCTCACCCTCCTTAACCGGGGTAAACAATGAGCAGTTCTTC. It encodes CASSPSLTGVNNEQFF. The complete variable domain, with remaining parts taken from reference TRBV18 and TRBJ2-1, reads NAGVMQNPRHLVRRRGQEARLRCSPMKGHSHVYWYRQLPEEGLKFMVYLQKENIIDESGMPKERFSAEFPKEGPSILRIQQVVRGDSAAYFCASSPSLTGVNNEQFFGPGTRLTVL.

The chain is built from TRBV30 and TRBJ2-1; D is undetermined. This CDR3 has 11 amino acids. The germline V gene has CDR1 GTSNPN and CDR2 SVGIG (reference sequence). V was shortened by 3 bases and J by 6 bases, with 6 bases between the two germline ends. CDR3 loop: CAWRLFNEQFF. The CDR3 DNA reads TGTGCCTGGAGACTCTTCAATGAGCAGTTCTTC.

In this sample, this clone turned up a few times. This sequence joins TRBV3-1 (or the pseudogene TRBV3-2) and TRBJ1-4; a weak D match, TRBD1 (6 bases). The ends were cut back, 3 bases at V and 8 bases at J, with 13 bases in the middle. Germline V lookup: CDR1 LGHDT, CDR2 YNNKEL (reference sequence). The CDR3 is 14 residues long. The CDR3 sequence is CASSHSGTLEKLFF. CDR3 DNA sequence: TGTGCCAGCAGCCACTCCGGGACACTAGAAAAACTGTTTTTT.

This clone was observed a few times. The chain joins TRBV7-9 to TRBJ2-7; TRBD1 is a possible D gene (8 bases). The V end lost 4 bases, the J end lost 6 bases, and 13 bases lay between the germline ends. Germline CDR1 is SEHNR and CDR2 is FQNEAQ (reference sequence). The CDR3 has 13 residues. The CDR3 loop reads CASSSTGEGEQYF. The CDR3 DNA sequence: TGTGCCAGCAGCTCGACAGGGGAGGGCGAGCAGTACTTC.

J is TRBJ1-1 and V is TRBV2, with D possibly being TRBD1 (5 bases). Germline V CDR1 and CDR2: SNHLY, FYNNEI. Trimming took 2 bases from V and 0 from J, leaving 7 bases between them. The CDR3 length is 14 residues. The CDR3 reads CASSENRLNTEAFF. As DNA, the CDR3 is TGTGCCAGCAGTGAAAACAGGTTGAACACTGAAGCTTTCTTT.

This clone was detected a few times. The gene calls are TRBV19 and TRBJ2-1; TRBD2 aligns across 9 bases. Germline CDR1 is LNHDA and CDR2 is SQIVND (reference sequence). J gave up 3 bases and V 3 bases, and 12 bases lay outside the gene matches. The CDR3 is 18 amino acids. CDR3 in amino acids: CASSIGGPSGRIYNEQFF. The CDR3 coding sequence is TGTGCCAGTAGTATTGGGGGTCCCAGCGGGAGGATCTACAATGAGCAGTTCTTC. Complete variable domain (other parts from reference TRBV19 and TRBJ2-1): DGGITQSPKYLFRKEGQNVTLSCEQNLNHDAMYWYRQDPGQGLRLIYYSQIVNDFQKGDIAEGYSVSREKKESFPLTVTSAQKNPTAFYLCASSIGGPSGRIYNEQFFGPGTRLTVL.

The J gene is TRBJ2-5, the V gene TRBV11-1; 9 bases are shared with TRBD2. The CDR3 sequence is 16 residues long. Germline CDR1 reads SGHAT; CDR2 reads FQDESV (reference sequence). The V and J ends lost 3 bases and 2 bases, in that order; junction bases with no gene match: 7. Here the CDR3 DNA reads TGTGCCAGCAGCTTTGGATTTGCGGGAGGGCAAGAGACCCAGTACTTC. Protein product: CASSFGFAGGQETQYF.